Below are 9 T cell receptor beta chains sequenced from a single sample in a study of T cell repertoires in cytomegalovirus infection. TCRdb re-called the reads through MiXCR, storing one row per CDR3 protein. The sample lists approximately 1,000,000 distinct CDR3 sequences; 31% were seen once. Antigen specificity for these receptors is unknown. The source was cultured CD8+ T cells from PBMCs, collected from culture after CMV antigen stimulation. The receptors were gathered from a human donor in good health (CMV status not recorded). Some clones in this sample may be carry-over from other donors' samples.

About this clonotype itself: With a much larger clone just one base away, this may be a read error. This sequence joins TRBV6-2 or TRBV6-3 and TRBJ2-2, with D perhaps TRBD1 or TRBD2 (5 bases each). Germline lookup yields CDR1 MNHEY and CDR2 SVGEGT. The CDR3 extends over 17 amino acids. CDR3: CTSSDAGTRAVAGELFF. The DNA of the CDR3 is TGTACCAGCAGCGATGCCGGGACCCGAGCAGTAGCCGGGGAGCTGTTTTTT.

The V call is TRBV6-5, the J call TRBJ1-2, with a possible D match to TRBD1 (5 bases). The CDR3 loop spans 16 amino acids. Germline lookup yields CDR1 MNHEY and CDR2 SVGAGI. V was clipped by 0 bases and J by 1 base, with 12 bases between them. The CDR3 DNA reads as TGTGCCAGCAGTTACTCGGGGGGGACCAATAACTATGGCTACACCTTC. Amino acids: CASSYSGGTNNYGYTF.

In this sample, this clonotype turned up a few times. The genes are TRBV10-3 and TRBJ2-5; tentatively, D is TRBD2 (5 bases). The CDR3 totals 13 residues. V lost 11 bases and J 1 base, leaving 14 bases between the germline ends. CDR1 is ENHRY and CDR2 is SYGVKD in the germline V gene. The CDR3 region has the DNA TGTGCCGTGAGGGCCCTGAGCCAAGAGACCCAGTACTTC. It encodes CAVRALSQETQYF.

This clonotype appeared many times. The chain employs TRBV7-6 and TRBJ1-1; weak D call: TRBD1 (5 bases). V gave up 7 bases and J gave up 6 bases, with 9 bases separating them. The CDR3 totals 11 residues. The germline gives CDR1 SGHVS, CDR2 FNYEAQ. CDR3: CASTRGAEAFF. In DNA form, the CDR3 reads TGTGCCAGCACGCGGGGGGCTGAAGCTTTCTTT.

This chain joins TRBV7-9 and TRBJ1-1; D gene unclear. The CDR3 contains 14 residues. Trimming removed 5 bases at V and 2 bases at J, with 12 bases between. CDR1 and CDR2 (germline): SEHNR, FQNEAQ (reference sequence). CDR3 DNA sequence: TGTGCCAGCAGCCACCGAGACGATAACACTGAAGCTTTCTTT. Amino acids: CASSHRDDNTEAFF.

This clonotype was counted only a few times. The V gene is TRBV12-3 or TRBV12-4, the J gene TRBJ1-1, with 7 bases aligning to TRBD1. The CDR3 has 14 amino acids. Germline trimming cut 4 bases from V and 1 base from J; bases unmatched to any gene: 3. The CDR3 reads CASSSGQANTEAFF. The CDR3 DNA follows: TGTGCCAGCAGTTCCGGACAGGCGAACACTGAAGCTTTCTTT.

The table lists this clonotype with a few counts. CDR3 in DNA: TGTGCCAGCAGCTTAAATGGGGGGAGTTCCGAAGCTTTCTTT. This gives the protein CASSLNGGSSEAFF. This rearrangement joins TRBV7-3 to TRBJ1-1; tentatively, D is TRBD1 (5 bases). Trimming pared 1 base from V and 8 bases from J, leaving 14 bases between. Germline V gene lookup returns CDR1 SGHTA and CDR2 FQGTGA. The CDR3 has 14 residues. The whole variable domain, remainder taken from reference TRBV7-3 and TRBJ1-1, is GAGVSQTPSNKVTEKGKYVELRCDPISGHTALYWYRQSLGQGPEFLIYFQGTGAADDSGLPNDRFFAVRPEGSVSTLKIQRTERGDSAVYLCASSLNGGSSEAFFGQGTRLTVV.

The genes are TRBV6-2 or TRBV6-3 and TRBJ1-5, with 12 bases matching TRBD1. Germline trimming cut 4 bases from V and 2 bases from J; bases unmatched to any gene: 15. Germline CDR1 reads MNHEY; CDR2 reads SVGEGT. The CDR3 length is 20 residues. The CDR3 region has the DNA TGTGCCAGCAGTTTAATTCAGGGGACAGGGGGCGCGGGAGGCAATCAGCCCCAGCATTTT. Its translation: CASSLIQGTGGAGGNQPQHF.

This clonotype occurred a few times. The chain joins TRBV14 to TRBJ2-1; no reliable D call. Between the trimmed V and J ends, which lost 4 bases and 0 bases, there was a span of 10 bases. The V gene's germline CDR1 is SGHDN and CDR2 FVKESK. The CDR3 consists of 15 residues. CDR3 protein: CASSLWQSSYNEQFF. CDR3 in DNA: TGTGCCAGCAGCCTATGGCAGAGCTCCTACAATGAGCAGTTCTTC. The complete variable domain, with remaining parts taken from reference TRBV14 and TRBJ2-1, reads EAGVTQFPSHSVIEKGQTVTLRCDPISGHDNLYWYRRVMGKEIKFLLHFVKESKQDESGMPNNRFLAERTGGTYSTLKVQPAELEDSGVYFCASSLWQSSYNEQFFGPGTRLTVL.